This T cell receptor (beta chain) was obtained from a study of Ad26.COV2.S vaccination and SARS-CoV-2 variants. Study-wide results and limits: Participants in the vaccine arm had higher spike-specific TCR breadth; placebo recipients had lower.

Assay used: immunoSEQ multiplex PCR; TCRdb lists only in-frame clones, some missing. The table records roughly 300,000 clones, about 88% of them present only once. This sample's treatment: 15 to 20 received Ad26.COV2.S at low or high dose, single or two shots; roughly five received placebo; per-sample allocation not given. The samples date from day 63 after the first vaccine or placebo injection. Germline V gene lookup returns CDR1 KGHDR and CDR2 SFDVKD. Trimming left V 10 bases short and J 2 bases short, with 17 bases between. The CDR3 covers 15 residues. As to this clone: Its antigen is still unknown.

This chain links TRBV24-1 with TRBJ2-1; D is perhaps TRBD2 (6 bases). This clonotype originated in a person between 18 and 65 years old who received the Ad26.COV2.S COVID-19 vaccine or a placebo. The specimen was peripheral blood, collected in a trial of Ad26.COV2.S vaccine versus placebo. The CDR3 here is CATSAWRDTYNEQFF. The CDR3 DNA reads TGTGCCACTAGCGCGTGGCGGGATACCTACAATGAGCAGTTCTTC.